The present T cell receptor (beta chain) was sequenced within a study of response to subunit inactivated influenza vaccine. Study results and limitations: T cells newly recruited by each seasonal influenza vaccination are few, the authors suggested.

Per germline, CDR1 ENHRY and CDR2 SYGVKD. CDR3 length: 12 residues. MiXCR, applied by TCRdb to the RT-PCR reads, yields one record per CDR3 protein. The data contain roughly 570,000 distinct CDR3 sequences, roughly 13% of them singletons. About this clonotype: Antigen: not known. One junction end does not reproduce the germline sequence, and a read error may be involved.

The sequences come from PBMCs from blood, collected 40 to 50 days after vaccination. This rearrangement joins TRBV10-3 to TRBJ1-2; D remains ambiguous. This receptor was identified in a man between 50 and 59 years old who received an inactivated influenza vaccine. Here the CDR3 DNA reads TGTGCCATCAGTGAGCCGGACGGAGGGCTCTACTTC. Translation gives CAISEPDGGLYF.